Listed here are 27 T cell receptor beta chains from one sample, sequenced in a study of blood T cell repertoires in COVID-19. TCRdb's copy holds only in-frame clones and misses some; the assay was immunoSEQ multiplex PCR. The sample has tens of thousands of clones, nearly 80% seen once. Sequencing was done on a sample of peripheral blood. The origin of the receptors is a human donor in a cohort sampled during active COVID-19.

The chain couples TRBV29-1 to TRBJ2-2; 8 bases align to TRBD1. Trimming removed 5 bases from V and 7 bases from J; junction bases left unmatched: 6. The CDR3 spans 13 residues. The germline CDR1 and CDR2 sequences are SQVTM and ANQGSEA. In DNA, the CDR3 is TGCAGCGTTACGCGGACAGGGAACGGGGAGCTGTTTTTT. Its translation: CSVTRTGNGELFF.

This clone was counted a single time. This chain joins TRBV6-5 and TRBJ1-1, with 7 nucleotides matching TRBD1. Per germline, CDR1 MNHEY and CDR2 SVGAGI. Trimming cost V 5 bases and J 1 base; bases outside gene matches: 4. The CDR3 runs 14 residues. The CDR3 nucleotides read TGTGCCAGCAGTAACAGGGGATGGAACACTGAAGCTTTCTTT. This codes for CASSNRGWNTEAFF.

The CDR3 loop is CASSIIAGMNTEAFF. CDR3 coding DNA: TGTGCCAGTAGTATAATCGCAGGGATGAACACTGAAGCTTTCTTT. V usage is TRBV19 and J usage is TRBJ1-1; tentatively, D is TRBD1 (5 bases). The CDR3 is 15 amino acids. Germline V gene data show CDR1 as LNHDA and CDR2 as SQIVND (reference sequence). The ends were cut back, 2 bases at V and 0 bases at J, with 10 bases in the middle.

The J gene is TRBJ1-1, the V gene TRBV9; TRBD1 might be the D (6 bases). Germline CDR1 SGDLS, CDR2 YYNGEE. The CDR3 consists of 14 residues. Trimming left V 0 bases short and J 4 bases short, with 10 bases between. The DNA of the CDR3 is TGTGCCAGCAGCGTAGGACAGGCGGGCACTGAAGCTTTCTTT. It encodes CASSVGQAGTEAFF.

The chain recombines TRBV11-3 with TRBJ2-3; TRBD2 matches 7 bases. The CDR3 runs 16 residues. CDR1 SGHNT and CDR2 YENEEA come from the germline V gene. V was clipped by 6 bases and J by 1 base; unmatched bases: 10. In DNA, the CDR3 is TGTGCCAGCAGTAAGCGGGGCTCAGATGGCACAGATACGCAGTATTTT. Translated, it gives CASSKRGSDGTDTQYF.

The chain has TRBV28 and TRBJ2-7, with 8 bases identical to TRBD1. The CDR3 is made up of 16 amino acids. V shed 2 bases, J shed 3 bases, and the junction held 9 bases outside the gene matches. The germline gives CDR1 MDHEN, CDR2 SYDVKM. CDR3 protein: CASSLIGGDRGYEQYF. DNA of the CDR3: TGTGCCAGCAGTTTAATTGGCGGAGACAGGGGCTACGAGCAGTACTTC.

The rearrangement joins TRBV6-5 to TRBJ1-1; the match to TRBD1 covers 11 bases. The CDR3 is 15 amino acids. Losses at the gene ends were 8 bases for V and 6 bases for J; bases not matched to a gene: 11. The germline CDR1 and CDR2 sequences are MNHEY and SVGAGI. CDR3 region: CASLMRGTGGAEAFF. CDR3 bases: TGTGCCAGCCTTATGAGGGGGACAGGGGGGGCTGAAGCTTTCTTT.

This clone was detected only once. V usage is TRBV6-5 and J usage is TRBJ1-2; D might be TRBD1 (5 bases). CDR1 MNHEY and CDR2 SVGAGI come from the germline V gene. The length of the CDR3 is 11 residues. The V end was cut by 7 bases, the J end by 8 bases, with 11 bases between. As DNA, the CDR3 is TGTGCCAGCAATGGGGGAGGAGGCTACACCTTC. Protein product: CASNGGGGYTF.

Only a few counts were recorded for this clone. The V gene is TRBV27, the J gene TRBJ1-6; 9 bases line up with TRBD1. Looked up from germline, CDR1 is MNHEY and CDR2 is SMNVEV (reference sequence). The CDR3 has 14 amino acids. J was trimmed by 7 bases and V by 5 bases; bases with no gene match: 3. The CDR3 bases are TGTGCCAGCAGTAGAGGACAGGGGAATTCACCCCTCCACTTT. This encodes CASSRGQGNSPLHF.

V and J are TRBV13 and TRBJ1-2; weak D call: TRBD1 (5 bases). Trimming removed 5 bases from V and 8 bases from J, with 15 bases in between. Germline V gene sequence: CDR1 PRHDT, CDR2 FYEKMQ (reference sequence). The CDR3 totals 13 residues. CDR3 sequence reads: CASSLGQQVGYTF. The CDR3 region has the DNA TGTGCCAGCAGCCTGGGGCAACAAGTAGGCTACACCTTC.

This clone was seen once. This chain joins TRBV29-1 and TRBJ2-6; 11 bases fit TRBD1. CDR3 size: 17 residues. Germline CDR1 reads SQVTM; CDR2 reads ANQGSEA. After removal of 3 bases from V and 1 base from J, the junction contained 5 bases not matched to a gene. This CDR3 reads CSVDRGTGGSGANVLTF. CDR3 DNA: TGCAGCGTTGATCGCGGGACAGGGGGGTCTGGGGCCAACGTCCTGACTTTC.

The rearrangement uses TRBV27 and TRBJ2-7, with 9 positions matching TRBD1. This CDR3 spans 16 amino acids. V shed 5 bases, J shed 5 bases, and the junction held 13 bases outside the gene matches. Germline CDR1 MNHEY, CDR2 SMNVEV (reference sequence). This CDR3 is CASSPKAGQGFHEQYF. The CDR3, as DNA: TGTGCCAGCAGTCCTAAGGCGGGACAGGGATTTCACGAGCAGTACTTC.

V gene TRBV6-2 or TRBV6-3 combines with J gene TRBJ2-5, with D possibly matching TRBD2 (5 bases). Trimming removed 2 bases from V and 5 bases from J, with 15 bases in between. The CDR3 extends over 15 amino acids. CDR1 and CDR2 from the germline V gene are MNHEY and SVGEGT. In DNA, the CDR3 is TGTGCCAGCAGTTACGTAGGGAGTCATGGTGAGACCCAGTACTTC. Translation gives CASSYVGSHGETQYF.

The J gene is TRBJ1-1, the V gene TRBV20-1, with D tentatively TRBD1 (5 bases). Germline lookup yields CDR1 DFQATT and CDR2 SNEGSKA (reference sequence). The CDR3 length is 11 residues. V gave up 8 bases and J gave up 3 bases, with 10 bases separating them. The CDR3 sequence: CSCQGYTEAFF. The CDR3 nucleotides are TGCAGTTGCCAGGGTTACACTGAAGCTTTCTTT.

The chain couples TRBV24-1 to TRBJ2-1, with D perhaps matching TRBD2 (6 bases). V was pared by 5 bases and J by 6 bases, with 13 bases between. The CDR3 totals 14 residues. Germline CDR1 and CDR2: KGHDR and SFDVKD. The CDR3 is CATSASGQTNEQFF. The CDR3 bases are TGTGCCACCAGTGCCAGCGGGCAGACCAATGAGCAGTTCTTC.

V usage is TRBV10-3 and J usage is TRBJ1-2, with 7 bases lining up with TRBD1. The CDR3 is 16 amino acids. V shed 11 bases and J 7 bases; nucleotides not matched to a gene: 22. The germline V gene has CDR1 ENHRY and CDR2 SYGVKD. CDR3 sequence: CAAQPGGDSRHSGYTF. The CDR3 DNA sequence: TGTGCCGCTCAACCCGGGGGGGACAGCCGTCACAGTGGCTACACCTTC.

J is TRBJ1-1 and V is TRBV5-1, with D perhaps TRBD1 (6 bases). Trimming took 4 bases from V and 4 from J, leaving 20 bases between them. Germline V gives CDR1 SGHRS, CDR2 YFSETQ. This CDR3 has 16 residues. CDR3 sequence: CASSQFGQGMGTEAFF. The CDR3 nucleotides read TGCGCCAGCAGCCAATTCGGCCAGGGGATGGGCACTGAAGCTTTCTTT.

The V gene is TRBV5-1, the J gene TRBJ2-2, with 12 positions matching TRBD2. CDR1 SGHRS and CDR2 YFSETQ come from the germline V gene. V gave up 0 bases and J gave up 5 bases; unmatched junction bases: 2. The CDR3 spans 16 residues. The CDR3 coding sequence is TGCGCCAGCAGCTTGGTCGGGACTAGCGGGACCGGGGAGCTGTTTTTT. Translated, it gives CASSLVGTSGTGELFF.

V is TRBV3-1 (or the pseudogene TRBV3-2) and J is TRBJ2-2; possible D gene TRBD2, 6 bases. The CDR3 is 15 residues long. V shed 4 bases and J shed 1 base, with 10 bases lying between them. Germline assignment: CDR1 LGHDT and CDR2 YNNKEL (reference sequence). In DNA, the CDR3 is TGTGCCAGCAGCCCTTGGGGGGAGAACACCGGGGAGCTGTTTTTT. Protein sequence: CASSPWGENTGELFF.

The rearrangement uses TRBV7-2 and TRBJ1-1; D may be TRBD1 (5 bases). V was cut by 0 bases and J by 0 bases, with 11 bases left in between. This CDR3 spans 16 amino acids. CDR1 and CDR2 from the germline V gene are SGHTA and FQGNSA. The CDR3 nucleotides read TGTGCCAGCAGCTTAGCTCTGACAGCCATGAACACTGAAGCTTTCTTT. Amino acid sequence: CASSLALTAMNTEAFF.

This clone was seen more than once but under ten times. The rearrangement links TRBV27 to TRBJ2-1, with D possibly TRBD1 on 5 matching bases. V lost 6 bases to trimming and J lost 2 bases, with 17 bases between them. This CDR3 is built from 16 residues. Germline CDR1 reads MNHEY; CDR2 reads SMNVEV (reference sequence). The CDR3 loop is CASSRQNRFTYNEQFF. In DNA, the CDR3 is TGTGCCAGCAGCAGACAAAACAGGTTTACCTACAATGAGCAGTTCTTC.

The chain links TRBV20-1 to TRBJ2-1, with 12 bases matching TRBD1. The CDR3 length is 19 residues. Germline lookup yields CDR1 DFQATT and CDR2 SNEGSKA (reference sequence). V was pared by 3 bases and J by 2 bases, with 14 bases of the junction left unmatched. This CDR3 reads CSASRVGTGGPFAYNEQFF. The CDR3 bases are TGCAGTGCTAGTCGTGTGGGGACAGGGGGCCCGTTTGCCTACAATGAGCAGTTCTTC.

The chain uses TRBV6-5 and TRBJ1-2; D gene uncertain. This CDR3 has 13 amino acids. V lost 2 bases and J lost 5, with 9 bases in between. The germline CDR1 and CDR2 sequences are MNHEY and SVGAGI. The CDR3 here is CASSYGQDYGYTF. In DNA, the CDR3 is TGTGCCAGCAGTTACGGCCAGGATTATGGCTACACCTTC.

This chain uses TRBV7-8 with TRBJ2-3; D gene unclear. Trimming removed 2 bases from V and 2 bases from J, with 5 bases in between. CDR1 SGHVS and CDR2 FQNEAQ come from the germline V gene. This CDR3 contains 13 residues. CDR3 DNA: TGTGCCAGCAGCTTAACTTACACAGATACGCAGTATTTT. Amino acids: CASSLTYTDTQYF.

The chain combines TRBV2 with TRBJ2-5; 7 bases are a match to TRBD1. Unmatched junction bases numbered 8, after V lost 4 bases and J lost 9 bases. Germline values: CDR1 SNHLY, CDR2 FYNNEI. The CDR3 spans 13 residues. Written as DNA, the CDR3 is TGTGCCAGCAGTGTGGTGGGCCAGGGGGCCCAGTACTTC. Translation gives CASSVVGQGAQYF.

This sequence joins TRBV6-6 and TRBJ1-4; 8 bases are shared with TRBD1. V lost 8 bases and J lost 4; bases outside the gene matches: 9. This CDR3 has 15 amino acids. Germline V gene sequence: CDR1 MNHNY, CDR2 SVGAGI (reference sequence). This CDR3 reads CASGAGGANNEKLFF. The CDR3 DNA reads TGTGCCAGCGGTGCAGGGGGCGCAAATAATGAAAAACTGTTTTTT.

CDR3 nucleotides: TGTGCCACCAGCAGTCCGGGACAGGGGGTGACCGCCGGGGAGCTGTTTTTT. Translation: CATSSPGQGVTAGELFF. The genes are TRBV15 and TRBJ2-2, with TRBD1 identical over 11 bases. This CDR3 spans 17 amino acids. V shed 3 bases, J shed 6 bases, and the junction held 9 bases outside the gene matches. CDR1 and CDR2 (germline): LNHNV, YYDKDF (reference sequence).